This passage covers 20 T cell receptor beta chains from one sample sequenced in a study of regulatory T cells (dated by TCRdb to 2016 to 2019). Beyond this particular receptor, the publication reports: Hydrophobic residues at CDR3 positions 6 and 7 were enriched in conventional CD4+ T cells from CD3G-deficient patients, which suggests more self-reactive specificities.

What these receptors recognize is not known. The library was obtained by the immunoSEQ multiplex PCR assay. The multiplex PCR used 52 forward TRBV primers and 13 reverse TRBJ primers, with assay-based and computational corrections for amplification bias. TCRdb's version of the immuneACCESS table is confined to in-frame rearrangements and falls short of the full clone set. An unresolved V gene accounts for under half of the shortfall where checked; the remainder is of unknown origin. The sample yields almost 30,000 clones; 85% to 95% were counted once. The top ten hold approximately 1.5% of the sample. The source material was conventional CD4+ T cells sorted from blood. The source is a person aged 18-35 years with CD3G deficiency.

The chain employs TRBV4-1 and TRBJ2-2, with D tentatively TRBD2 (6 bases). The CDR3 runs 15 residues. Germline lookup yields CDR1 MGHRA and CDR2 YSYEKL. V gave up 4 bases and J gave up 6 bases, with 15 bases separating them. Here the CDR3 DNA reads TGCGCCAGCAGCCGGTGGGGACTGCGCCCCGGGGAGCTGTTTTTT. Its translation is CASSRWGLRPGELFF.

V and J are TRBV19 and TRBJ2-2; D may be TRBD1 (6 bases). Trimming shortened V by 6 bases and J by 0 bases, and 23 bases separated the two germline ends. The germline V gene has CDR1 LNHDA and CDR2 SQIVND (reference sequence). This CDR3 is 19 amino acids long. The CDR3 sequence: CASSIRGPSFLANTGELFF. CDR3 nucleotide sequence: TGTGCCAGTAGCATCAGGGGTCCAAGTTTTCTAGCGAACACCGGGGAGCTGTTTTTT.

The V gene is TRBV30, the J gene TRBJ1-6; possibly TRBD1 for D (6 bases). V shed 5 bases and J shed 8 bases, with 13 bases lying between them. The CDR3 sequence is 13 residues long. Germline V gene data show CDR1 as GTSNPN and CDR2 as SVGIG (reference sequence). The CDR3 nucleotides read TGTGCCTGGGGACCGAACAGGGATTCACCCCTCCACTTT. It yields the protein CAWGPNRDSPLHF. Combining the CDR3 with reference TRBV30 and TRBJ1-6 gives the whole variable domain SQTIHQWPATLVQPVGSPLSLECTVEGTSNPNLYWYRQAAGRGLQLLFYSVGIGQISSEVPQNLSASRPQDRQFILSSKKLLLSDSGFYLCAWGPNRDSPLHFGNGTRLTVT.

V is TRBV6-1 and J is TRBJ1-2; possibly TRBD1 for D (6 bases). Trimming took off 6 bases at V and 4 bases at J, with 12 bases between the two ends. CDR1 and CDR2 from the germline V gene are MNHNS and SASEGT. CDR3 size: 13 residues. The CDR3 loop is CASRDWGLYGYTF. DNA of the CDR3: TGTGCCAGCAGGGACTGGGGGCTCTATGGCTACACCTTC.

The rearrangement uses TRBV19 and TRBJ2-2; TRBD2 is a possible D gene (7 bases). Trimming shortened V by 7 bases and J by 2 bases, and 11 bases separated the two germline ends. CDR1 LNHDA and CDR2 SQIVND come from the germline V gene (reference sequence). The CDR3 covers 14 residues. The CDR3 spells CASMRGPNTGELFF. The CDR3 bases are TGTGCCAGTATGCGGGGGCCTAACACCGGGGAGCTGTTTTTT.

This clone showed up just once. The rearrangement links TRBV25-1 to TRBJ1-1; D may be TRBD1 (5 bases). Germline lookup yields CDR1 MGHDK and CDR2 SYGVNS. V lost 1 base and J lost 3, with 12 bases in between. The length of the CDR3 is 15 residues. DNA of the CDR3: TGTGCCAGCAGTGAATCAGGGCTCGGGGACACTGAAGCTTTCTTT. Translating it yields CASSESGLGDTEAFF.

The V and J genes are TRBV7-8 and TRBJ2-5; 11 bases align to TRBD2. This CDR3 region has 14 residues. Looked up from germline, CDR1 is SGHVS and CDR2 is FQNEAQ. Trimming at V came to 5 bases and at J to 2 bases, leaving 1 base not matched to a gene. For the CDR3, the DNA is TGTGCCAGCAGCCGACTAGCGGGGCAAGAGACCCAGTACTTC. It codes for CASSRLAGQETQYF.

CDR3 coding DNA: TGCGCCAGCAGCCAAGAGGGTTTCCGTACAGGGGGGAAACTGTTTTTT. Amino acid sequence: CASSQEGFRTGGKLFF. This chain links TRBV4-1 with TRBJ1-4; TRBD1 agrees at 8 bases. V lost 0 bases, J lost 11 bases, and 11 bases stayed unmatched. This CDR3 is 16 amino acids long. From germline, CDR1 is MGHRA and CDR2 YSYEKL.

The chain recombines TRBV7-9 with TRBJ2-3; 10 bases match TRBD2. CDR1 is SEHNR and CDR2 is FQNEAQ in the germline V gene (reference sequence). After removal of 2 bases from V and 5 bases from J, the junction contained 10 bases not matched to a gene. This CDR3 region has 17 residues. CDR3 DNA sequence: TGTGCCAGCAGCTTATCTAGCGGGAGAAGGTCGGGAGATACGCAGTATTTT. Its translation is CASSLSSGRRSGDTQYF.

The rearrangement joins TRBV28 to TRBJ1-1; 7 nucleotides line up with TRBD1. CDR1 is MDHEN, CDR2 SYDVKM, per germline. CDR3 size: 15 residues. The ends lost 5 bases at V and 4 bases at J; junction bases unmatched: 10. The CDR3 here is CASSPDRVAITEAFF. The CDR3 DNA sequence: TGTGCCAGCAGTCCAGACAGGGTAGCTATCACTGAAGCTTTCTTT.

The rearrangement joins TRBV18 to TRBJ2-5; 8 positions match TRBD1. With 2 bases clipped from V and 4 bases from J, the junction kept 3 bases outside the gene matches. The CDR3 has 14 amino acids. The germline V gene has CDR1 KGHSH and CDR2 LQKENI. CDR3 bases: TGTGCCAGCTCACCAAGACAGGGGAGAGAGACCCAGTACTTC. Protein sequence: CASSPRQGRETQYF.

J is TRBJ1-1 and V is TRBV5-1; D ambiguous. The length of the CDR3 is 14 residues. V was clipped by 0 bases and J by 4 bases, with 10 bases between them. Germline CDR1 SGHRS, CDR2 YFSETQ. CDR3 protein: CASSLEGKGTEAFF. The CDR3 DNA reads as TGCGCCAGCAGCTTGGAAGGGAAGGGCACTGAAGCTTTCTTT.

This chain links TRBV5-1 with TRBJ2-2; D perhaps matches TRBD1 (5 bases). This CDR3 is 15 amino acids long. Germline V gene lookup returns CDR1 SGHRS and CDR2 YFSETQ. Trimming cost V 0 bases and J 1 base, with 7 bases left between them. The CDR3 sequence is CASSLGTKNTGELFF. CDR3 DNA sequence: TGCGCCAGCAGCTTGGGGACAAAGAACACCGGGGAGCTGTTTTTT.

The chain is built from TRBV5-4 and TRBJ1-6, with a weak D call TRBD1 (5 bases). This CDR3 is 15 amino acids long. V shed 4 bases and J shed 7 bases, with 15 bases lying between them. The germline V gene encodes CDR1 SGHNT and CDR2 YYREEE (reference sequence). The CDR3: CASSNRDGANSPLHF. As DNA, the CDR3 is TGTGCCAGCAGCAACCGGGACGGAGCAAATTCACCCCTCCACTTT.

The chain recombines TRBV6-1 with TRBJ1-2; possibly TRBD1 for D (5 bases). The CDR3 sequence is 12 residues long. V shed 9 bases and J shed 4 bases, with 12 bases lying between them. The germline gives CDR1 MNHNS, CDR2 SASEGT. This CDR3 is CASRSGTYGYTF. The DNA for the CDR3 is TGTGCCAGTCGTTCCGGGACCTATGGCTACACCTTC.

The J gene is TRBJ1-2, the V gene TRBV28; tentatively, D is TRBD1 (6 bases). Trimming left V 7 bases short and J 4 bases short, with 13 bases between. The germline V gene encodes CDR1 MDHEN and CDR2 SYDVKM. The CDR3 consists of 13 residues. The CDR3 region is CASTGRGGYGYTF. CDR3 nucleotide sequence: TGTGCCAGCACGGGGAGAGGGGGCTATGGCTACACCTTC.

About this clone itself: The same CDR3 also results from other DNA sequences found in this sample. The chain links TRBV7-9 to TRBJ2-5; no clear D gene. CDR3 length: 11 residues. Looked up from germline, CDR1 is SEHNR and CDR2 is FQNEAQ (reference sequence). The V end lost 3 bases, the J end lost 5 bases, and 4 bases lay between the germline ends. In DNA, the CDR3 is TGTGCCAGCAGCTTGATGGAGACCCAGTACTTC. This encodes CASSLMETQYF.

In DNA form, the CDR3 reads TGCAGTGCCGACTACACAGATACGCAGTATTTT. This translates into CSADYTDTQYF. The chain carries TRBV20-1 and TRBJ2-3, with D possibly TRBD2 on 5 matching bases. In germline, CDR1 is DFQATT, CDR2 SNEGSKA (reference sequence). With 6 bases removed from V and 2 bases from J, the gap between germline ends came to 6 bases. The CDR3 is 11 residues long.

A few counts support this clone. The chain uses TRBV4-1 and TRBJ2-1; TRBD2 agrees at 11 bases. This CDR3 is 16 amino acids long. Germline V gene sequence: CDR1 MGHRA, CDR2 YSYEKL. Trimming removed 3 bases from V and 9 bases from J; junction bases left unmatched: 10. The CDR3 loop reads CASSQETSGILGEQFF. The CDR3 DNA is TGCGCCAGCAGCCAGGAGACTAGCGGGATTCTTGGTGAGCAGTTCTTC.

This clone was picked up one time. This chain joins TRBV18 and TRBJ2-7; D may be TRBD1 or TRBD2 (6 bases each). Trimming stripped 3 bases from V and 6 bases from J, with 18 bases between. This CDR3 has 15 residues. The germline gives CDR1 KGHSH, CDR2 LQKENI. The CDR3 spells CASSPSGAHLGEQYF. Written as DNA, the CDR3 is TGTGCCAGCTCACCGTCGGGGGCGCATCTAGGCGAGCAGTACTTC.